The rows below give T cell receptor beta chains drawn from one sample of a study of OX40 agonist ivuxolimab in advanced cancers. Some clones are missing from TCRdb's copy, which holds only in-frame ones; the method was immunoSEQ multiplex PCR. This table has about 50,000 clones, about nine tenths appearing once. The sequencing here drew on CD4+ or CD8+ T cells sorted from blood, taken in a trial of the OX40 agonist ivuxolimab. Receptors were obtained from an adult with an advanced solid tumor such as melanoma, head and neck, liver or kidney cancer. Both conserved end residues are part of each CDR3. Each record gives: V gene, CDR3 length, CDR3 protein.

TRBV6-6 14 CASSGLVRPGELFF
TRBV7-9 12 CASSLGFNEQFF
TRBV28 14 CASSLRGSNTEAFF
TRBV29-1 11 CSVEEYGELFF
TRBV11-3 16 CASSSNREETGNTIYF
TRBV27 13 CASSLIITGELFF
TRBV28 14 CASSIQGSGTEAFF
TRBV19 18 CASSWGTGVLALDYGYTF
TRBV11-2 16 CASSFRQGGTGNTIYF
TRBV7-7 13 CASSPGTGREQFF
TRBV27 15 CASSLRTAVNTEAFF
TRBV6-5 15 CASSHSGGTQETQYF
TRBV7-8 15 CASSLWRDRDTEAFF
TRBV28 15 CASSFIKGMTTEAFF
TRBV7-8 13 CASSLPGSYEQYF
TRBV29-1 12 CSVEAGTDTQYF
TRBV10-1 13 CASSVSPEQPQHF
TRBV10-3 16 CAISGPDRGLLNEQFF
TRBV4-1 16 CASSQGVRGAQETQYF
TRBV7-6 18 CASSLDGTGPLSYNEQFF
TRBV7-9 13 CAGKREETDTQYF
TRBV7-9 13 CASSLIAGVEQFF
TRBV6-5 12 CASSQGDNEQYF
TRBV7-3 17 CASSLFGAGGADYEQFF
TRBV19 12 CASGQMNTEAFF
TRBV28 16 CASSLRGGLAEVEVFF
TRBV19 13 CASGTTGRTEAFF
TRBV2 14 CASSDPGGVYEQYF
TRBV30 12 CAWSHQGFEAFF
TRBV27 14 CASSWGTGNQPQHF
TRBV12-5 12 CASGLVYNEQFF
TRBV16 15 CASSQWTGRATEAFF
TRBV5-4 15 CASSPETGGPEKLFF
TRBV5-1 15 CASSLESLGYTEAFF
TRBV7-8 15 CASIYLEGGRTEAFF
TRBV7-9 15 CASRDLQGVAEKLFF
TRBV11-1 12 CASSLMNTEAFF
TRBV9 15 CASSVLGSRGNEQFF
TRBV19 12 CASSITTDTQYF
TRBV20-1 11 CSARLGYEQYF
TRBV19 12 CASSIGWSEAFF
TRBV6-5 15 CASSYGLGDTGELFF
TRBV5-8 14 CASSLELIKYEQYF
TRBV9 11 CATGALNEQFF
TRBV7-3 15 CASSFGTSSLDEQFF
TRBV7-9 15 CASSSPGTSYNEQFF
TRBV5-1 17 CASSLGTLGGYGEKLFF
TRBV11-2 15 CASSSPGQMNTEAFF
TRBV7-6 14 CASSLAGTATEAFF
TRBV10-3 18 CAPTGGGHPRIPLCGYTF
TRBV15 13 CATSIGLNTEAFF
TRBV14 17 CASSQGLGGLSGNTIYF
TRBV19 15 CASSNGLAGEGEQYF
TRBV28 12 CASSLYLREAFF